Shown below are 5 T cell receptor beta chains from a single sample sequenced in a study of blood T cell repertoires in COVID-19. The repertoire was sequenced with immunoSEQ multiplex PCR; TCRdb's copy has only in-frame clones and lacks some. This sample has about 320,000 clones, with more than 70% found just once. Sample: peripheral blood. These TCRs come from a woman in her 50s with acute or convalescent COVID-19.

About this clone itself: Other DNA sequences in this specimen translate into the identical CDR3. V gene TRBV18 combines with J gene TRBJ1-2; 9 bases are a match to TRBD1. Germline lookup yields CDR1 KGHSH and CDR2 LQKENI. Trimming took 3 bases from V and 4 from J; bases not matched to a gene: 3. The CDR3 consists of 14 residues. The CDR3, as DNA: TGTGCCAGCTCACCGGGACAGGGTTTCTATGGCTACACCTTC. It is translated as CASSPGQGFYGYTF.

Only one count was recorded for this clone. V and J are TRBV28 and TRBJ2-3; 11 bases line up with TRBD2. The V gene end was trimmed by 2 bases and the J gene end by 2 bases; junction bases not matched to a gene: 15. This CDR3 is built from 20 residues. Germline CDR1 MDHEN, CDR2 SYDVKM. CDR3 sequence: CASSLGSHWLAGGTTDTQYF. In DNA, the CDR3 is TGTGCCAGCAGTTTAGGTTCCCATTGGCTAGCGGGAGGCACCACAGATACGCAGTATTTT.

The rearrangement links TRBV5-1 to TRBJ2-7; 8 bases fit TRBD1. The CDR3 extends over 14 amino acids. Trimming took 3 bases from V and 5 from J; bases not matched to a gene: 7. Germline V gene data show CDR1 as SGHRS and CDR2 as YFSETQ. The CDR3 region is CASSSYRGINEQYF. In DNA, the CDR3 is TGCGCCAGCAGCTCTTACAGGGGGATCAACGAGCAGTACTTC.

The rearrangement uses TRBV28 and TRBJ2-7; TRBD2 agrees at 9 bases. Germline CDR1 MDHEN, CDR2 SYDVKM. V lost 7 bases, J lost 2 bases, and 9 bases stayed unmatched. CDR3 length: 15 amino acids. The CDR3 bases are TGTGCCAGCAATTCGGGCGGGAGGGGGCCCTACGAGCAGTACTTC. Its translation: CASNSGGRGPYEQYF.

This clone was picked up one time. V and J are TRBV18 and TRBJ1-5; TRBD1 matches 7 bases. The trim removed 5 bases at V and 1 base at J, leaving 8 bases unmatched. The CDR3 spans 16 residues. CDR1 is KGHSH, CDR2 LQKENI, per germline. The CDR3 sequence: CASSENRGLSNQPQHF. The DNA of the CDR3 is TGTGCCAGCTCAGAAAACAGGGGATTGAGCAATCAGCCCCAGCATTTT.